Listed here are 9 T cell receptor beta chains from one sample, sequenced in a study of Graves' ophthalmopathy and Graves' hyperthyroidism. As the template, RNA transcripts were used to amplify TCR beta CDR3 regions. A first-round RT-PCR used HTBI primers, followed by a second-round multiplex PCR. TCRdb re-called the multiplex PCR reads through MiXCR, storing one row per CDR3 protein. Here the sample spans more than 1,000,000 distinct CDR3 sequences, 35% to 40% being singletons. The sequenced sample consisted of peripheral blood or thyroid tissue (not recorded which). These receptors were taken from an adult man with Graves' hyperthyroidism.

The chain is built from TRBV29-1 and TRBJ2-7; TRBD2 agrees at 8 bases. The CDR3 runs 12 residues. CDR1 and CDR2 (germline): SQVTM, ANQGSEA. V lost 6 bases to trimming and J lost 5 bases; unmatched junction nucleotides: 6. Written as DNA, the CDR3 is TGCAGCGTGGGGCCGGGAGGGGACGAGCAGTACTTC. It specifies CSVGPGGDEQYF.

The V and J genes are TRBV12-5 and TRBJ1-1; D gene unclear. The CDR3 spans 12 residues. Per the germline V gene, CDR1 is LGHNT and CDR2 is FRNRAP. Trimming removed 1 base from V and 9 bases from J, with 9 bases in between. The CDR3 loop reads CASGLETTKAFF. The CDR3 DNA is TGTGCTAGTGGTTTGGAGACAACAAAAGCTTTCTTT.

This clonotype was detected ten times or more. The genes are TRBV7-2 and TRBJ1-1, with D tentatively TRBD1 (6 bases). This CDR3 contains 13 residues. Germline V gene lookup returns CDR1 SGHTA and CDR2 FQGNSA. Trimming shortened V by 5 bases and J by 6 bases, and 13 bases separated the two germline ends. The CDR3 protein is CASSQKRTAEAFF. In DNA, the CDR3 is TGTGCCAGCAGCCAAAAAAGGACAGCTGAAGCTTTCTTT.

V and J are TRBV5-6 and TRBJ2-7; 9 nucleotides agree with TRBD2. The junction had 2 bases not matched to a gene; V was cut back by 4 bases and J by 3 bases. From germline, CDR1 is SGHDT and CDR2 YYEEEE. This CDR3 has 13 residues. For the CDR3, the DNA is TGTGCCAGCAGCAATAGCGGGAGCTACGAGCAGTACTTC. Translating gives CASSNSGSYEQYF. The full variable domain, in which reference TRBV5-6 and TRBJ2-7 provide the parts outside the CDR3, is DAGVTQSPTHLIKTRGQQVTLRCSPKSGHDTVSWYQQALGQGPQFIFQYYEEEERQRGNFPDRFSGHQFPNYSSELNVNALLLGDSALYLCASSNSGSYEQYFGPGTRLTVT.

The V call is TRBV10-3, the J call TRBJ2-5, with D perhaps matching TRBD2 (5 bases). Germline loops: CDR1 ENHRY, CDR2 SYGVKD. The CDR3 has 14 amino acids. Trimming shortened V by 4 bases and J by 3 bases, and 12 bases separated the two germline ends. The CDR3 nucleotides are TGTGCCATCAGTGCGGGGAACACTGAAGAGACCCAGTACTTC. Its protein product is CAISAGNTEETQYF.

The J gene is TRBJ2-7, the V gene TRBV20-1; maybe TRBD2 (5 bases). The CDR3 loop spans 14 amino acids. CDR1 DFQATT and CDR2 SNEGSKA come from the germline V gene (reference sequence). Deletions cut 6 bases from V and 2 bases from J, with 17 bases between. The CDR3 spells CSASTRTPTYEQYF. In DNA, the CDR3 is TGCAGTGCCTCGACTCGGACTCCAACCTACGAGCAGTACTTC.

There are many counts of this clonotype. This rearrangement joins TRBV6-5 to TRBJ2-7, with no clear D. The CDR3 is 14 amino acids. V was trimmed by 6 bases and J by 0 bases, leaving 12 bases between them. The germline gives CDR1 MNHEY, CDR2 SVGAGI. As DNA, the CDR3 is TGTGCCAGCAGCTTAGGCAGCTACTCCTACGAGCAGTACTTC. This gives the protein CASSLGSYSYEQYF.

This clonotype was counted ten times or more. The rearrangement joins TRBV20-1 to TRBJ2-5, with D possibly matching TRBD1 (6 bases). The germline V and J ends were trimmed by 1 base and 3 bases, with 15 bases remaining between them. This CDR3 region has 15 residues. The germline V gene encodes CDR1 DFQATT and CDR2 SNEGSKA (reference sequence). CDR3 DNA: TGCAGTGCTAGAGGTACCGGGACACAGAAAGAGACCCAGTACTTC. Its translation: CSARGTGTQKETQYF.

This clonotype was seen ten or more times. CDR3 amino acids: CASSLGSDRTYGYTF. CDR3 sequence (DNA): TGTGCCAGCAGCTTAGGCTCCGACAGGACCTATGGCTACACCTTC. This chain uses TRBV7-9 with TRBJ1-2, with D possibly TRBD1 on 6 matching bases. Trimming removed 1 base at V and 4 bases at J, with 13 bases between. The CDR3 sequence is 15 residues long. Germline V gene sequence: CDR1 SEHNR, CDR2 FQNEAQ (reference sequence).